The 21 T cell receptor beta chains presented below share a single source sample, sequenced in a study of vaccination and CD4 T cells after COVID-19. MiXCR, run by TCRdb on the PCR reads, gives a single entry per CDR3 protein. The sample comprises fewer than 20,000 distinct CDR3 sequences, roughly two thirds of which are singletons, and 1.1% rests with the top ten. This sample comprised CD4+ T cells from blood, obtained after SARS-CoV-2 vaccination. The receptors come from a human donor who had recovered from COVID-19.

This clonotype has just a few counts. The chain links TRBV7-9 to TRBJ1-4, with D perhaps matching TRBD1 (5 bases). The V end was cut by 1 base, the J end by 0 bases, with 12 bases between. The CDR3 extends over 17 amino acids. In germline, CDR1 is SEHNR, CDR2 FQNEAQ (reference sequence). The CDR3 DNA sequence: TGTGCCAGCAGCTTAGGGTACGGGGCCGCAACTAATGAAAAACTGTTTTTT. Residues: CASSLGYGAATNEKLFF. Full variable domain (missing parts from reference TRBV7-9 and TRBJ1-4): DTGVSQNPRHKITKRGQNVTFRCDPISEHNRLYWYRQTLGQGPEFLTYFQNEAQLEKSRLLSDRFSAERPKGSFSTLEIQRTEQGDSAMYLCASSLGYGAATNEKLFFGSGTQLSVL.

The chain combines TRBV20-1 with TRBJ2-7; TRBD2 aligns across 8 bases. The V gene end was trimmed by 0 bases and the J gene end by 3 bases; junction bases not matched to a gene: 7. Germline assignment: CDR1 DFQATT and CDR2 SNEGSKA (reference sequence). CDR3 length equals 15 residues. The DNA for the CDR3 is TGCAGTGCTAGAGATGGCGGGGGGAGAGGCTACGAGCAGTACTTC. This encodes CSARDGGGRGYEQYF.

The table lists this clonotype with a few counts. This rearrangement joins TRBV20-1 to TRBJ1-5; D is undetermined. CDR1 and CDR2 (germline): DFQATT, SNEGSKA (reference sequence). CDR3 length: 13 amino acids. The germline V and J ends were trimmed by 6 bases and 2 bases, with 11 bases remaining between them. As DNA, the CDR3 is TGCAGTGCAGAAGAGGGAGGCAATCAGCCCCAGCATTTT. It codes for CSAEEGGNQPQHF.

V usage is TRBV7-9 and J usage is TRBJ2-5; 10 nucleotides line up with TRBD2. CDR1 is SEHNR, CDR2 FQNEAQ, per germline (reference sequence). Unmatched junction bases numbered 8, after V lost 3 bases and J lost 4 bases. This CDR3 spans 16 amino acids. The CDR3: CASSFAAGGAVETQYF. CDR3 sequence (DNA): TGTGCCAGCAGCTTTGCAGCGGGAGGGGCAGTAGAGACCCAGTACTTC.

This rearrangement joins TRBV2 to TRBJ1-2, with 7 bases that match TRBD1. The CDR3 is 14 residues long. Looked up from germline, CDR1 is SNHLY and CDR2 is FYNNEI. V shed 5 bases and J 6 bases; nucleotides not matched to a gene: 9. Here the CDR3 reads CASSHRGQRNGYTF. For the CDR3, the DNA is TGTGCCAGCAGTCACAGGGGCCAAAGGAATGGCTACACCTTC.

The chain combines TRBV7-9 with TRBJ2-7, with a possible D match to TRBD1 (5 bases). The CDR3 runs to 13 residues. Trimming took off 5 bases at V and 7 bases at J, with 15 bases between the two ends. Per germline, CDR1 SEHNR and CDR2 FQNEAQ (reference sequence). The CDR3 region has the DNA TGTGCCAGCAGCCCGGCGACACAGGAAGAGCAGTACTTC. As protein: CASSPATQEEQYF.

The V and J genes are TRBV20-1 and TRBJ1-5, with a weak D call TRBD1 (5 bases). The V gene's germline CDR1 is DFQATT and CDR2 SNEGSKA (reference sequence). Trimming stripped 5 bases from V and 0 bases from J, with 14 bases between. The CDR3 is 15 amino acids. The chain's CDR3 is CSAGKTDNSNQPQHF. The DNA for the CDR3 is TGCAGTGCTGGTAAGACAGATAATAGCAATCAGCCCCAGCATTTT.

This chain connects TRBV15 to TRBJ2-7; a weak D match, TRBD1 (6 bases). V was trimmed by 5 bases and J by 2 bases, leaving 10 bases between them. CDR1 and CDR2 (germline): LNHNV, YYDKDF (reference sequence). CDR3 size: 13 residues. The CDR3 sequence: CATSGDTTYEQYF. The CDR3, as DNA: TGTGCCACCAGCGGGGACACCACCTACGAGCAGTACTTC.

The V and J genes are TRBV27 and TRBJ2-1; D ambiguous. The germline V gene encodes CDR1 MNHEY and CDR2 SMNVEV (reference sequence). The CDR3 spans 13 residues. V lost 4 bases to trimming and J lost 4 bases, with 8 bases between them. This chain's CDR3 is CASSSKSYNEQFF. For the CDR3, the DNA is TGTGCCAGCAGTTCAAAATCGTACAATGAGCAGTTCTTC.

This sequence joins TRBV18 and TRBJ1-1, with D perhaps matching TRBD1 (5 bases). CDR1 is KGHSH and CDR2 is LQKENI in the germline V gene. The CDR3 runs to 14 residues. V was cut by 8 bases and J by 6 bases, with 19 bases left in between. CDR3 amino acids: CASQDTRRGAEAFF. CDR3 nucleotides: TGTGCCAGCCAGGATACTCGCCGGGGCGCTGAAGCTTTCTTT.

A few counts support this clonotype. The chain has TRBV20-1 and TRBJ2-2; 7 positions agree with TRBD2. V dropped 5 bases and J dropped 3; count of bases not matched to a gene: 6. Germline V gene data show CDR1 as DFQATT and CDR2 as SNEGSKA (reference sequence). There are 14 residues in the CDR3. In nucleotides, the CDR3 is TGCAGTGCTTATGGGGGGGATTACACCGGGGAGCTGTTTTTT. This gives the protein CSAYGGDYTGELFF.

This clonotype was detected a few times. The chain couples TRBV20-1 to TRBJ2-7; a possible D gene is TRBD1 (6 bases). The CDR3 runs to 13 residues. V was clipped by 5 bases and J by 0 bases, with 11 bases between them. The V gene's germline CDR1 is DFQATT and CDR2 SNEGSKA (reference sequence). The CDR3 DNA is TGCAGTGCTCCTGACAGGTCCTCCTACGAGCAGTACTTC. It yields the protein CSAPDRSSYEQYF.

DNA for the CDR3: TGTGCCAGCAGTTTATGGGGGTCGCCCTCTGGAAACACCATATATTTT. Translating it yields CASSLWGSPSGNTIYF. This sequence joins TRBV28 and TRBJ1-3; D gene uncertain. V lost 0 bases and J lost 0, with 9 bases in between. The CDR3 spans 16 residues. Germline V gene data show CDR1 as MDHEN and CDR2 as SYDVKM.

The rearrangement uses TRBV2 and TRBJ2-7; D might be TRBD2 (5 bases). V shed 4 bases and J shed 3 bases, with 10 bases lying between them. Germline V gene data show CDR1 as SNHLY and CDR2 as FYNNEI. The length of the CDR3 is 13 residues. CDR3 coding DNA: TGTGCCAGCAGTGTAGCGACCCACTACGAGCAGTACTTC. Translation: CASSVATHYEQYF.

The chain uses TRBV21-1 and TRBJ1-5; the listed D gene, TRBD1, was not tested against the DNA. TRBV21-1 is termed a pseudogene. The CDR3 spans 18 residues. In DNA, the CDR3 is TGTGCCAGCAGCAGGAGTTCCACCGGGGCAGAGGGCAATCAGCCCCAGCATTTT. Protein sequence: CASSRSSTGAEGNQPQHF.

There are a few counts of this clonotype. V and J are TRBV6-1 and TRBJ1-2; tentative D call: TRBD1 (5 bases). The CDR3 is 13 amino acids. Deletions cut 6 bases from V and 6 bases from J, with 14 bases between. Germline V lookup: CDR1 MNHNS, CDR2 SASEGT. CDR3 amino acids: CASSRGVNNGYTF. In nucleotides, the CDR3 is TGTGCCAGCAGCCGGGGGGTCAATAATGGCTACACCTTC.

This clonotype was found once. This chain connects TRBV15 to TRBJ2-1; 9 bases align to TRBD2. The CDR3 covers 18 residues. The V and J ends lost 1 base and 5 bases, in that order; junction bases with no gene match: 12. Germline values: CDR1 LNHNV, CDR2 YYDKDF (reference sequence). This CDR3 is CATSRVSGRSGRDNEQFF. The CDR3 DNA reads TGTGCCACCAGCAGAGTAAGCGGGAGGTCTGGAAGGGACAATGAGCAGTTCTTC.

The CDR3 region is CAGRQGENTGELFF. CDR3 bases: TGTGCCGGACGACAGGGGGAAAACACCGGGGAGCTGTTTTTT. The chain couples TRBV21-1 to TRBJ2-2; TRBD1 is taken as the D call from the table, unchecked against the DNA. TRBV21-1 is classified as a pseudogene. This CDR3 contains 14 residues.

V is TRBV4-1 and J is TRBJ1-2, with 8 bases matching TRBD1. CDR1 MGHRA and CDR2 YSYEKL come from the germline V gene. CDR3 length: 15 amino acids. The V and J ends lost 0 bases and 7 bases, in that order; junction bases with no gene match: 7. Written as DNA, the CDR3 is TGCGCCAGCAGCCAAGATTCCTCAGGGGGCTTTGGCTACACCTTC. This encodes CASSQDSSGGFGYTF.

The V and J genes are TRBV28 and TRBJ1-2; D might be TRBD1 (6 bases). CDR3 size: 14 residues. Germline CDR1 is MDHEN and CDR2 is SYDVKM. Between the trimmed V and J ends, which lost 3 bases and 3 bases, there was a span of 11 bases. The CDR3 protein is CASSLNRAYYGYTF. CDR3 sequence (DNA): TGTGCCAGCAGTTTGAACAGGGCTTACTATGGCTACACCTTC.

The gene calls are TRBV12-3 or TRBV12-4 and TRBJ1-1, with a tentative D call TRBD1 (6 bases). Trimming stripped 6 bases from V and 0 bases from J, with 17 bases between. The CDR3 spans 16 residues. The CDR3: CASRGGQGFMNTEAFF. The CDR3 nucleotides are TGTGCCAGCAGGGGGGGGCAGGGCTTTATGAACACTGAAGCTTTCTTT.